A selection of T cell receptor beta chains follows, all from one sample in a study of blood T cell repertoires in COVID-19. Produced via immunoSEQ multiplex PCR; TCRdb's table is partial and in-frame only. The sample includes a few hundred thousand clones, 85% to 90% of them seen just once. The sample was PBMCs or T cells enriched from blood (not recorded which). The receptors derive from a man younger than 45 who had recovered from COVID-19. Each CDR3 is given with its conserved first and last residue. The D gene is left open where the match is weak. Rows give clone size only sometimes, using once, few, many, or a class for an expanded clone.

V gene	D gene	J gene	clone size	CDR3 protein	CDR3 DNA
TRBV5-1	TRBD1	TRBJ1-1	-	CASSLGDRGDTEAFF	TGCGCCAGCAGCTTGGGGGACAGGGGAGACACTGAAGCTTTCTTT
TRBV28	TRBD1	TRBJ1-2	-	CASRLGQASYGYTF	TGTGCCAGCAGACTTGGACAGGCGTCATATGGCTACACCTTC
TRBV7-9	-	TRBJ2-7	once	CASSLSGVRGYEQYF	TGTGCCAGCAGCTTGTCGGGAGTTCGCGGCTACGAGCAGTACTTC
TRBV7-9	TRBD2	TRBJ2-1	-	CASRGVTSGAYNEQFF	TGTGCCAGCAGAGGGGTGACTAGCGGGGCCTACAATGAGCAGTTCTTC
TRBV3-1/TRBV3-2	-	TRBJ1-4	-	CASSQVLRAKLFF	TGTGCCAGCAGCCAAGTCCTTCGAGCCAAACTGTTTTTT
TRBV5-4	-	TRBJ1-1	-	CASSLWSTEAFF	TGTGCCAGCAGCTTGTGGAGCACTGAAGCTTTCTTT
TRBV5-1	-	TRBJ2-7	-	CASSSIAGRNEQYF	TGCGCCAGCAGCTCCATCGCAGGGCGGAACGAGCAGTACTTC
TRBV19	-	TRBJ2-3	once	CASSPGQYTDTQYF	TGTGCCAGTAGCCCAGGACAGTACACAGATACGCAGTATTTT
TRBV19	-	TRBJ1-2	-	CATTPPGPDYGYTF	TGTGCCACCACTCCCCCAGGTCCTGACTATGGCTACACCTTC
TRBV10-3	-	TRBJ2-1	-	CAISEEDSVGEQFF	TGTGCCATCAGTGAGGAGGACAGCGTTGGTGAGCAGTTCTTC
TRBV5-5	-	TRBJ2-2	-	CASSPQLAAGELFF	TGTGCCAGCAGCCCCCAGCTAGCTGCCGGGGAGCTGTTTTTT
TRBV13	-	TRBJ1-1	-	CASSTGQMIPEAFF	TGTGCCAGCAGCACTGGACAGATGATCCCTGAAGCTTTCTTT
TRBV6-6	-	TRBJ1-6	-	CASAPTYNSPLHF	TGTGCCAGCGCTCCAACATATAATTCACCCCTCCACTTT
TRBV4-1	TRBD1	TRBJ1-5	-	CASSQARQGNQPQHF	TGCGCCAGCAGCCAAGCGAGACAGGGAAATCAGCCCCAGCATTTT
TRBV3-1/TRBV3-2	-	TRBJ2-2	-	CASSQGGIGTGELFF	TGTGCCAGCAGCCAAGGGGGCATTGGGACCGGGGAGCTGTTTTTT
TRBV6-5	TRBD1	TRBJ1-1	-	CASSYSRTGGGGAFF	TGTGCCAGCAGTTACTCAAGGACAGGGGGAGGTGGAGCTTTCTTT
TRBV13	TRBD2	TRBJ2-3	-	CASSYPSGRVTDTQYF	TGTGCCAGCAGCTACCCAAGCGGGAGAGTCACAGATACGCAGTATTTT
TRBV5-8	-	TRBJ2-2	-	CASSYYRENTGELFF	TGTGCCAGCAGTTATTACCGGGAGAACACCGGGGAGCTGTTTTTT
TRBV27	-	TRBJ2-3	-	CASREGREADTQYF	TGTGCCAGCAGGGAGGGAAGGGAGGCGGATACGCAGTATTTT
TRBV14	-	TRBJ2-5	-	CASSRRWGVETQYF	TGTGCCAGCAGCAGGCGATGGGGAGTGGAGACCCAGTACTTC
TRBV28	TRBD1	TRBJ1-4	-	CASRPLTGLNEKLFF	TGTGCCAGCAGGCCCTTGACAGGGCTTAATGAAAAACTGTTTTTT
TRBV3-1/TRBV3-2	TRBD1	TRBJ2-2	-	CASSRVWDREDGELFF	TGTGCCAGCAGCCGCGTCTGGGACAGGGAGGACGGGGAGCTGTTTTTT
TRBV27	TRBD2	TRBJ2-2	-	CASSTIAGAVTGELFF	TGTGCCAGCAGTACGATAGCGGGAGCCGTCACCGGGGAGCTGTTTTTT
TRBV11-2	-	TRBJ2-6	-	CASSFVGANVLTF	TGTGCCAGCAGCTTCGTTGGGGCCAACGTCCTGACTTTC
TRBV4-2	-	TRBJ1-5	-	CASSQGVQGSQPQHF	TGTGCCAGCAGCCAAGGAGTGCAGGGTTCTCAGCCCCAGCATTTT
TRBV5-6	-	TRBJ1-5	-	CASSLQGILSNQPQHF	TGTGCCAGCAGCTTGCAGGGGATATTGAGCAATCAGCCCCAGCATTTT
TRBV20-1	-	TRBJ2-7	-	CSASAVQDYEQYF	TGCAGTGCTAGTGCGGTTCAGGACTACGAGCAGTACTTC
TRBV5-1	TRBD2	TRBJ2-7	-	CASSVGGRGYEQYF	TGCGCCAGCTCGGTGGGGGGGAGAGGGTACGAGCAGTACTTC
TRBV7-6	-	TRBJ2-7	-	CASSLLTGNRYEQYF	TGTGCCAGCAGCTTACTCACGGGAAATCGCTACGAGCAGTACTTC
TRBV7-2	TRBD2	TRBJ2-1	-	CASSLTSGPYNEQFF	TGTGCCAGCAGCTTAACTAGCGGTCCATACAATGAGCAGTTCTTC
TRBV21-1	-	TRBJ2-3	-	CATRDRGQDTDTQYF	TGTGCCACCAGGGACAGGGGGCAGGACACAGATACGCAGTATTTT
TRBV30	TRBD1	TRBJ1-5	-	CAWSATGGLGNQPQHF	TGTGCCTGGAGTGCGACAGGGGGCCTAGGCAATCAGCCCCAGCATTTT
TRBV7-9	-	TRBJ1-1	-	CASSLEGGHLLEAFF	TGTGCCAGCAGCTTAGAGGGTGGACACCTCCTAGAAGCTTTCTTT
TRBV6-1	-	TRBJ1-4	-	CASSDTATNEKLFF	TGTGCCAGCAGTGACACTGCAACTAATGAAAAACTGTTTTTT
TRBV13	-	TRBJ2-4	once	CASSFYAGLDIQYF	TGTGCCAGCAGCTTTTACGCGGGCCTCGACATTCAGTACTTC
TRBV7-2	-	TRBJ2-5	once	CASSLMGLQETQYF	TGTGCCAGCAGCTTGATGGGCTTACAAGAGACCCAGTACTTC
TRBV5-1	TRBD1	TRBJ1-6	-	CASSLVNSGTGDSPLHF	TGCGCCAGCAGCTTGGTAAATTCGGGGACAGGTGATTCACCCCTCCACTTT
TRBV7-3	-	TRBJ1-1	-	CASSFGSGTEAFF	TGTGCCAGCAGCTTCGGGTCGGGCACTGAAGCTTTCTTT
TRBV7-9	-	TRBJ1-1	-	CASRPGLFSDSNTEAFF	TGTGCCAGCAGACCGGGACTGTTCTCCGACTCTAACACTGAAGCTTTCTTT
TRBV2	-	TRBJ2-7	-	CASSNTGSSYEQYF	TGTGCCAGCAGTAACACAGGGAGCTCCTACGAGCAGTACTTC
TRBV28	-	TRBJ1-5	-	CASRAAGQPQHF	TGTGCCAGCAGGGCCGCGGGTCAGCCCCAGCATTTT
TRBV5-8	-	TRBJ1-5	-	CASSRKKAGTGSNQPQHF	TGTGCCAGCAGCCGGAAGAAAGCCGGGACTGGGAGCAATCAGCCCCAGCATTTT
TRBV4-1	-	TRBJ2-5	-	CASSQVSGGRETQYF	TGCGCCAGCAGCCAAGTTAGTGGCGGCAGAGAGACCCAGTACTTC
TRBV27	-	TRBJ1-2	-	CASSPSWTDYNYGYTF	TGTGCCAGCAGTCCTTCCTGGACAGACTATAACTATGGCTACACCTTC
TRBV11-3	TRBD2	TRBJ2-1	-	CASSGTRTSDVYNEQFF	TGTGCCAGCAGCGGGACAAGGACTAGCGACGTCTACAATGAGCAGTTCTTC
TRBV28	TRBD2	TRBJ2-7	-	CASSLLGSAGAFGEQYF	TGTGCCAGCAGTCTCCTCGGATCAGCGGGAGCTTTCGGCGAGCAGTACTTC
TRBV2	-	TRBJ1-1	few	CASSESLGVTEAFF	TGTGCCAGCAGTGAATCCTTAGGGGTTACTGAAGCTTTCTTT
TRBV3-1/TRBV3-2	TRBD2	TRBJ2-7	-	CASSSRTSGNYEQYF	TGTGCCAGCAGTTCTAGGACTAGCGGCAACTACGAGCAGTACTTC
TRBV3-1/TRBV3-2	-	TRBJ2-7	-	CASSQEGRAEFSYEQYF	TGTGCCAGCAGCCAAGAAGGGCGAGCGGAATTCAGCTACGAGCAGTACTTC
TRBV24-1	-	TRBJ2-2	-	CATSEGVGTGELFF	TGTGCCACCAGTGAAGGAGTGGGCACCGGGGAGCTGTTTTTT
TRBV27	TRBD1	TRBJ1-5	-	CASSSRTGGHNQPQHF	TGTGCCAGCAGTTCCCGGACAGGTGGGCACAATCAGCCCCAGCATTTT
TRBV27	TRBD1	TRBJ2-2	-	CASSYRGSVNTGELFF	TGTGCCAGCAGTTACAGGGGGTCGGTGAACACCGGGGAGCTGTTTTTT
TRBV11-2	-	TRBJ1-2	once	CASSLEGGGYTF	TGTGCCAGCAGCTTAGAGGGAGGTGGCTACACCTTC
TRBV11-3	-	TRBJ2-5	-	CASSRGLGETQYF	TGTGCCAGCAGCAGAGGACTCGGAGAGACCCAGTACTTC
TRBV6-5	TRBD2	TRBJ2-2	-	CASSYSPSGRTGELFF	TGTGCCAGCAGTTACTCGCCTAGCGGGAGAACCGGGGAGCTGTTTTTT
TRBV30	TRBD2	TRBJ2-2	-	CAWTPGRWRETGTGELFF	TGTGCCTGGACCCCGGGACGCTGGCGGGAGACGGGTACCGGGGAGCTGTTTTTT